These 14 T cell receptor beta chains were sequenced from one sample in a study of blood T cell repertoires in COVID-19. Sequencing was performed with immunoSEQ multiplex PCR; in TCRdb, only in-frame clones are kept and a portion is missing. This table holds more than 200,000 clones, roughly 86% found once. The sequenced sample was PBMCs or T cells enriched from blood (not recorded which). These TCRs come from a woman aged 25 to 45 with acute COVID-19.

This clone was detected only once. V and J are TRBV27 and TRBJ2-2; 7 positions match TRBD1. With 6 bases clipped from V and 2 bases from J, the junction kept 3 bases outside the gene matches. In germline, CDR1 is MNHEY, CDR2 SMNVEV (reference sequence). CDR3 length equals 14 residues. The CDR3 DNA reads TGTGCCAGCAGAAGGGACAGAAACACCGGGGAGCTGTTTTTT. Its translation: CASRRDRNTGELFF.

V usage is TRBV30 and J usage is TRBJ1-3; 7 nucleotides line up with TRBD1. Germline assignment: CDR1 GTSNPN and CDR2 SVGIG (reference sequence). The length of the CDR3 is 14 residues. Trimming at V came to 8 bases and at J to 0 bases, leaving 7 bases not matched to a gene. Here the CDR3 reads CAQKQGFSGNTIYF. For the CDR3, the DNA is TGTGCCCAAAAACAGGGGTTCTCTGGAAACACCATATATTTT. The whole variable domain, filled in from reference TRBV30 and TRBJ1-3, reads SQTIHQWPATLVQPVGSPLSLECTVEGTSNPNLYWYRQAAGRGLQLLFYSVGIGQISSEVPQNLSASRPQDRQFILSSKKLLLSDSGFYLCAQKQGFSGNTIYFGEGSWLTVV.

The V and J genes are TRBV5-1 and TRBJ2-3, with a possible D match to TRBD1 (5 bases). The CDR3 has 15 amino acids. CDR1 SGHRS and CDR2 YFSETQ come from the germline V gene. The V and J ends lost 0 bases and 0 bases respectively, with 8 bases between them. CDR3 protein: CASSLERGSTDTQYF. The CDR3 region has the DNA TGCGCCAGCAGCTTGGAAAGGGGAAGCACAGATACGCAGTATTTT.

The chain combines TRBV14 with TRBJ2-3, with D possibly TRBD2 on 5 matching bases. The CDR3 runs to 15 residues. The V gene's germline CDR1 is SGHDN and CDR2 FVKESK. V lost 3 bases and J 0 bases, leaving 10 bases between the germline ends. CDR3 coding DNA: TGTGCCAGCAGCCAGCCGACGGGGAGCACAGATACGCAGTATTTT. This sequence encodes CASSQPTGSTDTQYF.

The gene calls are TRBV7-9 and TRBJ2-7; the match to TRBD2 covers 13 bases. Germline-derived CDR1 and CDR2 are SEHNR and FQNEAQ (reference sequence). This CDR3 is 18 amino acids long. V shed 2 bases and J 0 bases; nucleotides not matched to a gene: 7. The CDR3: CASSLSPGLAGSSYEQYF. DNA for the CDR3: TGTGCCAGCAGCTTAAGTCCGGGACTAGCGGGATCCTCCTACGAGCAGTACTTC.

As regards this clone: In the same sample, other DNA sequences code for this CDR3. The J gene is TRBJ1-5, the V gene TRBV5-1, with D possibly TRBD1 on 6 matching bases. The CDR3 consists of 14 residues. The germline V and J ends were trimmed by 0 bases and 6 bases, with 10 bases remaining between them. The germline V gene has CDR1 SGHRS and CDR2 YFSETQ. The CDR3 bases are TGCGCCAGCAGCTTGGAGGGGGGGACTCAGCCCCAGCATTTT. Translating it yields CASSLEGGTQPQHF.

The chain uses TRBV23-1 and TRBJ2-7; TRBD1 agrees at 8 bases. TRBV23-1 is an ORF, with its function uncertain. Trimming at V came to 6 bases and at J to 0 bases, leaving 4 bases not matched to a gene. This CDR3 is 14 amino acids long. CDR3 loop: CASRGDRISYEQYF. The CDR3 nucleotides read TGCGCCAGCAGAGGGGACAGGATCTCCTACGAGCAGTACTTC.

V usage is TRBV7-8 and J usage is TRBJ2-7, with a tentative D call TRBD2 (5 bases). Trimming removed 0 bases at V and 0 bases at J, with 18 bases between. Germline lookup yields CDR1 SGHVS and CDR2 FQNEAQ. This CDR3 comprises 18 residues. As DNA, the CDR3 is TGTGCCAGCAGCTTAGCAGCGGCGACCCTAGACCACTCCTACGAGCAGTACTTC. Translated: CASSLAAATLDHSYEQYF.

The rearrangement joins TRBV30 to TRBJ1-2, with 9 bases identical to TRBD1. With 7 bases clipped from V and 3 bases from J, the junction kept 6 bases outside the gene matches. The germline V gene encodes CDR1 GTSNPN and CDR2 SVGIG (reference sequence). The CDR3 is 13 residues long. CDR3 sequence (DNA): TGTGCCTCATCGACAGGGGGGGACTATGGCTACACCTTC. Translated: CASSTGGDYGYTF.

CDR3 coding DNA: TGTGCCAGCAGTTTATTTTATAGCGGGGGGGGCGGTACGCAGTATTTT. It specifies CASSLFYSGGGGTQYF. This chain uses TRBV6-5 with TRBJ2-3; TRBD2 agrees at 11 bases. The CDR3 is made up of 16 amino acids. Trimming cost V 4 bases and J 8 bases; bases outside gene matches: 11. Germline lookup yields CDR1 MNHEY and CDR2 SVGAGI.

To note about this clone: Other DNA sequences within the sample encode an identical CDR3. This chain joins TRBV5-1 and TRBJ2-1; D gene unclear. Germline V gene lookup returns CDR1 SGHRS and CDR2 YFSETQ. Trimming cost V 3 bases and J 2 bases, with 6 bases left between them. The CDR3 length is 13 residues. CDR3 DNA: TGCGCCAGCAGCTCCGACACCTACAATGAGCAGTTCTTC. Translating it yields CASSSDTYNEQFF. The whole variable domain, filled in from reference TRBV5-1 and TRBJ2-1, reads KAGVTQTPRYLIKTRGQQVTLSCSPISGHRSVSWYQQTPGQGLQFLFEYFSETQRNKGNFPGRFSGRQFSNSRSEMNVSTLELGDSALYLCASSSDTYNEQFFGPGTRLTVL.

This clone was seen once. This chain's CDR3 is CASSTLAGGTNEQFF. The DNA of the CDR3 is TGTGCCAGCAGCACCCTAGCGGGGGGCACCAATGAGCAGTTCTTC. The J gene is TRBJ2-1, the V gene TRBV28; 11 nucleotides line up with TRBD2. Germline assignment: CDR1 MDHEN and CDR2 SYDVKM. Germline trimming cut 6 bases from V and 6 bases from J; bases unmatched to any gene: 7. CDR3 length: 15 residues.

The V call is TRBV11-2, the J call TRBJ2-1; tentative D call: TRBD2 (7 bases). Trimming took 1 base from V and 8 from J, leaving 12 bases between them. Germline-derived CDR1 and CDR2 are SGHAT and FQNNGV. The CDR3 is 14 amino acids. As DNA, the CDR3 is TGTGCCAGCAGCTTAGCCGGGGGGCGGGATGAGCAGTTCTTC. Its protein is CASSLAGGRDEQFF. The full variable domain, in which reference TRBV11-2 and TRBJ2-1 provide the parts outside the CDR3, is EAGVAQSPRYKIIEKRQSVAFWCNPISGHATLYWYQQILGQGPKLLIQFQNNGVVDDSQLPKDRFSAERLKGVDSTLKIQPAKLEDSAVYLCASSLAGGRDEQFFGPGTRLTVL.

The sample holds one count of this clone. The genes are TRBV6-5 and TRBJ2-1, with TRBD1 as a possible D gene (6 bases). CDR3 length: 15 residues. V was cut by 6 bases and J by 3 bases, with 15 bases left in between. Germline lookup yields CDR1 MNHEY and CDR2 SVGAGI. The CDR3 DNA is TGTGCCAGCAGCCTCGCGCAGGGGAGCTACAATGAGCAGTTCTTC. Translated: CASSLAQGSYNEQFF.